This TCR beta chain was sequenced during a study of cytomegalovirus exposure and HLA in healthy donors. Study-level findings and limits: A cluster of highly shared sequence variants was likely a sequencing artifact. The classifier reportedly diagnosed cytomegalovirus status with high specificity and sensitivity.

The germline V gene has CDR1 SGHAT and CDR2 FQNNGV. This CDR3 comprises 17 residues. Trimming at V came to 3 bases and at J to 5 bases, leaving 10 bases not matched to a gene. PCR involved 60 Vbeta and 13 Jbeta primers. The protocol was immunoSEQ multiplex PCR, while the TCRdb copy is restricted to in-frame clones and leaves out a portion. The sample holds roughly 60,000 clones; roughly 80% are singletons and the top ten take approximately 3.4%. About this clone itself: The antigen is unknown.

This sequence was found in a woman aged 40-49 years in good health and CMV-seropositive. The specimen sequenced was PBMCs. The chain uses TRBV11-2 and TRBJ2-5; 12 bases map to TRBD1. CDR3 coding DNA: TGTGCCAGCAGCTTGGGAGGGACAGGGGGCTTCGGGGAGACCCAGTACTTC. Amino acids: CASSLGGTGGFGETQYF.